This is a list of T cell receptor beta chains from one sample in a study of PD-1 blockade in classical Hodgkin lymphoma. The repertoire was sequenced with immunoSEQ multiplex PCR; TCRdb's copy has only in-frame clones and lacks some. This sample has 13,000 to 15,000 clones, with 85% to 90% found just once. The specimen was peripheral blood mononuclear cells (PBMCs), collected at baseline. Receptors were obtained from a human donor with classical Hodgkin lymphoma. CDR3s include the opening cysteine and the closing phenylalanine or tryptophan. A D gene is named only where the DNA matches it firmly. Some rows mark clone size as missing; the rest say once, few, many or name a class of expanded clone.

abundance: NA
d_gene: NA
j_gene: TRBJ2-3
v_gene: TRBV5-3
CDR3aa: CARSLWDSEIFTDTQYF
CDR3nt: TGTGCCAGAAGCTTATGGGATAGCGAAATATTCACAGATACGCAGTATTTT

abundance: NA
d_gene: TRBD1
j_gene: TRBJ1-2
v_gene: TRBV4-3
CDR3aa: CASSQTGAANYGYTF
CDR3nt: TGCGCCAGCTCCCAAACAGGGGCGGCTAACTATGGCTACACCTTC

abundance: few
d_gene: NA
j_gene: TRBJ2-3
v_gene: TRBV5-6
CDR3aa: CASSLGVWEIGTDTQYF
CDR3nt: TGTGCCAGCAGCCTGGGGGTATGGGAGATCGGCACAGATACGCAGTATTTT

abundance: NA
d_gene: NA
j_gene: TRBJ1-2
v_gene: TRBV4-3
CDR3aa: CASSQDEGTFNYGYTF
CDR3nt: TGCGCCAGCAGCCAAGATGAAGGGACCTTCAACTATGGCTACACCTTC

abundance: NA
d_gene: TRBD2
j_gene: TRBJ2-7
v_gene: TRBV4-1
CDR3aa: CASSQLFRSGGYEQYF
CDR3nt: TGCGCCAGCAGCCAATTATTTCGGAGCGGGGGATACGAGCAGTACTTC

abundance: NA
d_gene: NA
j_gene: TRBJ1-2
v_gene: TRBV14
CDR3aa: CASSPIVGSGYTF
CDR3nt: TGTGCCAGCAGCCCTATAGTAGGGAGCGGCTACACCTTC

abundance: NA
d_gene: TRBD2
j_gene: TRBJ2-5
v_gene: TRBV4-1
CDR3aa: CASSQWVPGLAGGKETQYF
CDR3nt: TGCGCCAGCAGCCAATGGGTCCCGGGACTAGCCGGCGGGAAAGAGACCCAGTACTTC

abundance: NA
d_gene: NA
j_gene: TRBJ1-1
v_gene: TRBV19
CDR3aa: CASSIVSMGNTEAFF
CDR3nt: TGTGCCAGTAGTATAGTCTCAATGGGGAACACTGAAGCTTTCTTT

abundance: NA
d_gene: TRBD2
j_gene: TRBJ2-1
v_gene: TRBV28
CDR3aa: CASSLESASGMGNEQFF
CDR3nt: TGTGCCAGCAGTTTAGAGTCGGCTAGCGGGATGGGGAATGAGCAGTTCTTC

abundance: NA
d_gene: TRBD1
j_gene: TRBJ2-1
v_gene: TRBV23-1
CDR3aa: CASSLPPKDRGKSHNEQFF
CDR3nt: TGCGCCAGCAGTCTCCCCCCAAAGGACAGGGGGAAGTCGCACAATGAGCAGTTCTTC

abundance: few
d_gene: NA
j_gene: TRBJ1-2
v_gene: TRBV19
CDR3aa: CASSIAGPLQNYGYTF
CDR3nt: TGTGCCAGTAGTATAGCGGGACCGCTTCAAAACTATGGCTACACCTTC

abundance: NA
d_gene: TRBD2
j_gene: TRBJ2-7
v_gene: TRBV4-3
CDR3aa: CASSPHGGGAAYEQYF
CDR3nt: TGCGCCAGCAGCCCTCACGGGGGAGGGGCCGCCTACGAGCAGTACTTC

abundance: NA
d_gene: NA
j_gene: TRBJ1-1
v_gene: TRBV5-1
CDR3aa: CASSLVRATDEAFF
CDR3nt: TGCGCCAGCAGCTTGGTCCGTGCGACGGATGAAGCTTTCTTT

abundance: NA
d_gene: TRBD2
j_gene: TRBJ2-3
v_gene: TRBV5-1
CDR3aa: CASSLYGGAVDTQYF
CDR3nt: TGCGCCAGCAGCTTATACGGGGGGGCCGTCGATACGCAGTATTTT

abundance: NA
d_gene: NA
j_gene: TRBJ1-2
v_gene: TRBV27
CDR3aa: CASSPQGRVNYGYTF
CDR3nt: TGTGCCAGCAGTCCCCAAGGGCGGGTGAACTATGGCTACACCTTC

abundance: NA
d_gene: TRBD2
j_gene: TRBJ2-7
v_gene: TRBV5-4
CDR3aa: CASSFLAGGGSYEQYF
CDR3nt: TGTGCCAGCAGTTTTTTAGCGGGAGGAGGCTCCTACGAGCAGTACTTC

abundance: few
d_gene: NA
j_gene: TRBJ1-2
v_gene: TRBV27
CDR3aa: CASSFTGYDGYTF
CDR3nt: TGTGCCAGCAGTTTTACAGGGTACGATGGCTACACCTTC

abundance: NA
d_gene: NA
j_gene: TRBJ2-5
v_gene: TRBV28
CDR3aa: CASSLWGSQETQYF
CDR3nt: TGTGCCAGCAGTTTATGGGGCAGCCAAGAGACCCAGTACTTC